This TCR beta chain was identified in a study of blood T cell repertoires in COVID-19. This clone was recorded once. Libraries were prepared by immunoSEQ multiplex PCR; TCRdb keeps only in-frame clonotypes and omits some of them. The table shows some 110,000 clones, with around 84% occurring only once. The sample taken for sequencing was PBMCs or T cells enriched from blood (not recorded which). This clonotype was sampled from a woman aged 25 to 39 who had recovered from COVID-19.

DNA for the CDR3: TGTGCCATCAAAAGGACAGTGGGCACTGAAGCTTTCTTT. The encoded protein is CAIKRTVGTEAFF. The V and J genes are TRBV10-3 and TRBJ1-1, with D possibly matching TRBD1 (6 bases). The V gene lost 7 bases and the J gene lost 4 bases, with 13 bases spanning the gap. Germline V gene sequence: CDR1 ENHRY, CDR2 SYGVKD. This CDR3 has 13 amino acids.